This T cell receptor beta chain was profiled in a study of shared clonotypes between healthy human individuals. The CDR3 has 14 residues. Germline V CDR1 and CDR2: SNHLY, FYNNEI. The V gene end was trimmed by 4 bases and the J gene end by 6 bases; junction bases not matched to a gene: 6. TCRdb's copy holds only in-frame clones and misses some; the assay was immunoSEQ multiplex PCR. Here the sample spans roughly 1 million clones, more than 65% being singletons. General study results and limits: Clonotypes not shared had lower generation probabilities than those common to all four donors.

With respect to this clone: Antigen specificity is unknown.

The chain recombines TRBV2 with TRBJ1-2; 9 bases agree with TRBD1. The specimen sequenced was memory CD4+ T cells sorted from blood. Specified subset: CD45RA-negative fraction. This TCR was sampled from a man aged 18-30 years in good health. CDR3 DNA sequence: TGTGCCAGCAGTGTCATTAGACAGGGGGATGGCTACACCTTC. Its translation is CASSVIRQGDGYTF.